This T cell receptor beta chain was identified in a study of cytomegalovirus exposure and HLA in healthy donors. Study-wide points: Indistinguishable V segments such as TRBV6-2 and TRBV6-3 were excluded. Cytomegalovirus-associated TCR beta chains were listed, numbering 150 to 200.

Notes on this clone: Its matching antigen is unknown.

Nominally healthy donors were sampled, though unrecorded immune exposures were likely. Both 60 Vbeta primers and 13 Jbeta primers went into the PCR. Libraries were prepared by immunoSEQ multiplex PCR; TCRdb keeps only in-frame clonotypes and omits some of them. Among 250,000 or so clones listed, about 83% were seen once. Trimming cost V 3 bases and J 2 bases, with 7 bases left between them. Germline values: CDR1 SGHRS, CDR2 YFSETQ. CDR3 size: 13 residues. Sequenced: PBMCs. V gene TRBV5-1 combines with J gene TRBJ2-3, with D perhaps matching TRBD2 (6 bases). This sequence was found in a human donor in good health. This CDR3 reads CASSWGVTDTQYF. CDR3 DNA: TGCGCCAGCAGCTGGGGGGTCACAGATACGCAGTATTTT.